This is a list of T cell receptor beta chains from one sample in a study of CD8 T cells in Susac syndrome. Each CDR3 protein is one row after TCRdb ran MiXCR on the immunoSEQ multiplex PCR reads. The data show around 81,000 distinct CDR3 sequences, approximately 95% seen once. The sample consisted of CD8+ T cells from PBMCs. Receptor source: a human donor with Susac syndrome. Both conserved end residues are part of each CDR3. The D gene is left open where the match is weak. The size field is filled for only some rows; it gives once, few, many or a size class.

d_gene | j_gene | abundance | v_gene | CDR3aa | CDR3nt
TRBD2 | TRBJ2-3 | . | TRBV28 | CASWTSGTSTDTQYF | TGTGCCAGCTGGACTAGCGGGACTAGCACAGATACGCAGTATTTT
. | TRBJ2-7 | few | TRBV27 | CASSLSLGYEQYF | TGTGCCAGCAGTTTATCGCTGGGCTACGAGCAGTACTTC
TRBD2 | TRBJ2-1 | . | TRBV19 | CASSFGTSGYNEQFF | TGTGCCAGTAGTTTTGGGACTAGCGGCTACAATGAGCAGTTCTTC
. | TRBJ2-2 | . | TRBV28 | CASRPGTDDTGELFF | TGTGCCAGCAGACCCGGGACGGATGACACCGGGGAGCTGTTTTTT
. | TRBJ2-7 | . | TRBV28 | CASSAFSQRSHTYEQYF | TGTGCCAGCAGTGCATTCTCACAGCGGAGCCACACCTACGAGCAGTACTTC
. | TRBJ1-1 | once | TRBV3-1 | CASSPTLMNTEAFF | TGTGCCAGCAGCCCGACCCTCATGAACACTGAAGCTTTCTTT
. | TRBJ2-7 | . | TRBV15 | CATSNHRGYEQYF | TGTGCCACCAGCAACCACCGCGGCTACGAGCAGTACTTC
. | TRBJ2-5 | . | TRBV13 | CASSLFSDETLMGETQYF | TGTGCCAGCAGCTTATTCTCGGATGAAACCCTGATGGGGGAGACCCAGTACTTC
. | TRBJ2-7 | . | TRBV20-1 | CSARAADLRPYEQYF | TGCAGTGCTAGGGCAGCAGACCTCCGACCCTACGAGCAGTACTTC
TRBD2 | TRBJ2-5 | . | TRBV27 | CASTSRGGETQYF | TGTGCCAGCACCTCTCGGGGGGGGGAGACCCAGTACTTC
. | TRBJ2-7 | . | TRBV30 | CAWSGRDNLKGPYF | TGTGCCTGGAGTGGGAGGGACAACCTAAAGGGACCGTACTTC
. | TRBJ1-1 | . | TRBV19 | CASTTLGLNTEAFF | TGTGCCAGTACCACCTTGGGGCTGAACACTGAAGCTTTCTTT
. | TRBJ1-5 | . | TRBV13 | CASSHGPNQPQHF | TGTGCCAGCAGCCACGGACCCAATCAGCCCCAGCATTTT
. | TRBJ2-5 | . | TRBV20-1 | CSASQHVPQETQYF | TGCAGTGCTAGCCAACATGTCCCCCAAGAGACCCAGTACTTC
. | TRBJ1-2 | . | TRBV7-6 | CASSPGEGDGYTF | TGTGCCAGCAGCCCCGGGGAGGGCGATGGCTACACCTTC
. | TRBJ1-1 | . | TRBV5-6 | CASSLAVNTEAFF | TGTGCCAGCAGCTTGGCGGTGAACACTGAAGCTTTCTTT
. | TRBJ2-2 | . | TRBV4-3 | CASSQSPGSGGELFF | TGCGCCAGCAGCCAATCTCCCGGTTCTGGCGGGGAGCTGTTTTTT
TRBD2 | TRBJ2-1 | . | TRBV28 | CASRGLAGGNEQFF | TGTGCCAGCAGGGGACTAGCGGGAGGGAATGAGCAGTTCTTC
TRBD1 | TRBJ2-5 | . | TRBV5-1 | CASSWDRGEQETQYF | TGCGCCAGCAGCTGGGACAGGGGAGAGCAAGAGACCCAGTACTTC
TRBD1 | TRBJ1-5 | few | TRBV12-3/TRBV12-4 | CASSWGQDAQPQHF | TGTGCCAGCAGTTGGGGACAGGATGCCCAGCCCCAGCATTTT
. | TRBJ1-5 | . | TRBV7-9 | CASQQYSNQPQHF | TGTGCCAGCCAACAGTATAGCAATCAGCCCCAGCATTTT
TRBD2 | TRBJ2-7 | . | TRBV28 | CASSFSASGRTYEQYF | TGTGCCAGCAGTTTCTCGGCTAGCGGGAGGACGTACGAGCAGTACTTC
TRBD2 | TRBJ2-2 | . | TRBV4-3 | CASSQDPVMGGTGELFF | TGCGCCAGCAGCCAAGATCCCGTTATGGGGGGGACCGGGGAGCTGTTTTTT
. | TRBJ2-7 | . | TRBV15 | CATSSYYYEQYF | TGTGCCACCTCCAGCTACTACTACGAGCAGTACTTC
. | TRBJ2-1 | once | TRBV7-9 | CASSLVQGPPSEQFF | TGTGCCAGCAGCTTAGTACAGGGTCCTCCCAGTGAGCAGTTCTTC
. | TRBJ1-1 | . | TRBV7-9 | CASSFQGREVTEAFF | TGTGCCAGCAGCTTTCAGGGGAGGGAGGTCACTGAAGCTTTCTTT
. | TRBJ2-6 | . | TRBV5-4 | CASSFRGSGANVLTF | TGTGCCAGCAGCTTCAGGGGATCTGGGGCCAACGTCCTGACTTTC
TRBD2 | TRBJ2-1 | . | TRBV7-2 | CASSTLAGVRSYNEQFF | TGTGCCAGCAGCACCCTAGCGGGAGTTCGGTCCTACAATGAGCAGTTCTTC
. | TRBJ1-1 | . | TRBV12-3/TRBV12-4 | CASSPRTAVEAFF | TGTGCCAGCAGTCCCCGGACCGCTGTCGAAGCTTTCTTT
. | TRBJ2-7 | . | TRBV21-1 | CASSFSSVAKRDYHYEQYF | TGTGCCAGCAGCTTCTCCTCCGTCGCAAAGCGGGACTACCACTACGAGCAGTACTTC
. | TRBJ2-3 | . | TRBV7-9 | CASGSSKRPTDTQYF | TGTGCCAGCGGTTCGAGCAAGCGGCCCACAGATACGCAGTATTTT
TRBD1 | TRBJ2-3 | . | TRBV15 | CATSRDRGSDTQYF | TGTGCCACCAGCAGAGACAGGGGGTCAGATACGCAGTATTTT
. | TRBJ2-1 | once | TRBV30 | CAWRYLGEQFF | TGTGCCTGGAGGTACTTAGGTGAGCAGTTCTTC
TRBD2 | TRBJ2-1 | . | TRBV7-3 | CASSQIAGGYNEQFF | TGTGCCAGCAGCCAAATAGCGGGAGGGTACAATGAGCAGTTCTTC
. | TRBJ2-3 | . | TRBV7-8 | CASSLSMPGAPSDTQYF | TGTGCCAGCAGCCTATCCATGCCCGGGGCGCCATCAGATACGCAGTATTTT
TRBD2 | TRBJ2-7 | . | TRBV7-3 | CASSPIAGFDLGGQYF | TGTGCCAGCAGCCCAATAGCGGGATTTGACCTGGGTGGGCAGTACTTC
TRBD2 | TRBJ2-1 | few | TRBV4-1 | CASSQTLAGGYNEQFF | TGCGCCAGCAGCCAAACACTAGCGGGAGGGTACAATGAGCAGTTCTTC
. | TRBJ2-7 | . | TRBV11-2 | CASRQGPSYEQYF | TGTGCCAGCAGACAGGGTCCTTCCTACGAGCAGTACTTC
. | TRBJ2-7 | . | TRBV5-4 | CASSWGNSYEQYF | TGTGCCAGCAGCTGGGGTAACTCCTACGAGCAGTACTTC
TRBD1 | TRBJ2-3 | . | TRBV4-1 | CASSQTGHTQYF | TGCGCCAGCAGCCAGACAGGGCATACGCAGTATTTT
. | TRBJ2-1 | . | TRBV24-1 | CATSPAGNNEQFF | TGTGCCACCAGCCCTGCAGGGAACAATGAGCAGTTCTTC
TRBD1 | TRBJ2-1 | . | TRBV29-1 | CSVELGQGWNEQFF | TGCAGCGTTGAGCTAGGACAGGGGTGGAATGAGCAGTTCTTC
. | TRBJ1-1 | . | TRBV27 | CASSSTQGTEAFF | TGTGCCAGCAGCTCTACTCAGGGTACTGAAGCTTTCTTT
. | TRBJ2-2 | . | TRBV9 | CASRNEWSSGELFF | TGTGCCAGCAGAAACGAGTGGAGCTCCGGGGAGCTGTTTTTT
. | TRBJ2-5 | . | TRBV7-8 | CASSLVASWETQYF | TGTGCCAGCAGCTTAGTGGCTAGTTGGGAGACCCAGTACTTC